This is a list of T cell receptor beta chains from one sample in a study of T cell changes during pregnancy in multiple sclerosis. Data came from immunoSEQ multiplex PCR; TCRdb stores just in-frame clones and leaves some out. The sample lists tens of thousands of clones, approximately 89% occurring once. The sequencing used peripheral blood, collected before pregnancy. The receptors were sampled from a female donor with multiple sclerosis, enrolled in a pregnancy study. Both conserved end residues are part of each CDR3. The order of the fields is D gene, J gene, CDR3 length, clone size, V gene, CDR3 DNA, CDR3 protein. A D gene is named only where the DNA matches it firmly. Some rows have no size entry. The others give once, few or many, or a class for an expanded clone.

>.|TRBJ2-6|16|.|TRBV19
TGTGCCAGTAGTATTTGGGGCCGAACTGGGGCCAACGTCCTGACTTTC
CASSIWGRTGANVLTF
>.|TRBJ1-4|12|.|TRBV9
TGTGCCATAGGGGGATCGGTTGAAAAACTGTTTTTT
CAIGGSVEKLFF
>.|TRBJ2-1|13|.|TRBV5-1
TGCGCCAGCAGCTTAATAGATTTCAATGAGCAGTTCTTC
CASSLIDFNEQFF
>.|TRBJ1-3|13|.|TRBV5-4
TGTGCCAGCAGCTTCTCAGGGGAAAACACCATATATTTT
CASSFSGENTIYF
>.|TRBJ1-5|15|.|TRBV5-1
TGCGCCAGCAGCTTGGCAGGGTATAGCAATCAGCCCCAGCATTTT
CASSLAGYSNQPQHF
>TRBD1|TRBJ1-2|18|.|TRBV9
TGTGCCAGCAGCGCGTATTCACAACTCTTGACAGGGGGTGGAGGCTACACCTTC
CASSAYSQLLTGGGGYTF
>TRBD1|TRBJ1-1|14|.|TRBV27
TGTGCCAGCAGAAGACAGGGGGCGAACACTGAAGCTTTCTTT
CASRRQGANTEAFF
>.|TRBJ2-5|15|.|TRBV6-5
TGTGCCAGCAGTTCCAGACTGCAACTTCAAGAGACCCAGTACTTC
CASSSRLQLQETQYF
>TRBD1|TRBJ1-2|14|.|TRBV19
TGTGCCAGTAGTAAGCAGGGGGCTAACTATGGCTACACCTTC
CASSKQGANYGYTF
>.|TRBJ1-2|15|once|TRBV15
TGTGCCACCAGCAGAGATGTGGGAGGAGGCCGTGGCTACACCTTC
CATSRDVGGGRGYTF
>TRBD1|TRBJ2-7|14|.|TRBV19
TGTGCCAGTAGTATAGCCCAGGGGGCGCGGGAGCAGTACTTC
CASSIAQGAREQYF
>.|TRBJ2-7|14|.|TRBV7-2
TGTGCCAGCAGCTTAGCGGCAGGGGGGTACGAGCAGTACTTC
CASSLAAGGYEQYF
>.|TRBJ1-1|15|few|TRBV5-6
TGTGCCAGCAGCACCAGACAGTCCAGTGACACTGAAGCTTTCTTT
CASSTRQSSDTEAFF
>.|TRBJ1-2|15|.|TRBV9
TGTGCCAGCAGCGTAGCTCCAGGGGTGGTAGGGGGCTACACCTTC
CASSVAPGVVGGYTF
>.|TRBJ1-2|14|.|TRBV7-9
TGTGCCAGCAGCTCGGAGCAAAACGGAAATGGCTACACCTTC
CASSSEQNGNGYTF
>.|TRBJ2-5|13|.|TRBV10-3
TGTGCCATCAAAGAGGACAGCCAAGAGACCCAGTACTTC
CAIKEDSQETQYF
>.|TRBJ1-2|14|.|TRBV6-4
TGTGCCAGCAGTGACTCGTGGGGACTCTTTCGCTACACCTTC
CASSDSWGLFRYTF
>TRBD2|TRBJ2-3|14|.|TRBV2
TGTGCCAGCAGGGGGGGACTAGCCACAGATACGCAGTATTTT
CASRGGLATDTQYF
>.|TRBJ2-7|13|.|TRBV18
TGTGCCAGCTCACCCAGGGGAAGGTACGAGCAGTACTTC
CASSPRGRYEQYF
>.|TRBJ2-7|12|.|TRBV7-9
TGTGCCAGCAGCTACGAGGGATACGAGCAGTACTTC
CASSYEGYEQYF
>TRBD2|TRBJ2-7|17|.|TRBV28
TGTGCCAGCAGTTTATCTGGTGCCGGGACTAGCAGCTACGAGCAGTACTTC
CASSLSGAGTSSYEQYF
>.|TRBJ2-5|14|.|TRBV7-7
TGTGCCAGCAGCGCAGACTCCCTCGGAGAGACCCAGTACTTC
CASSADSLGETQYF
>.|TRBJ2-1|14|.|TRBV7-3
TGTGCCAGCAGCTTTGGTCCATCAGGTGGTGAGCAGTTCTTC
CASSFGPSGGEQFF
>TRBD2|TRBJ2-1|17|.|TRBV7-2
TGTGCCAGCAGCCGCAAAGAAGCGGGGGATTCCTACAATGAGCAGTTCTTC
CASSRKEAGDSYNEQFF
>.|TRBJ1-1|13|.|TRBV2
TGTGCCAGCAGTGAAGGTTCCAGGCAAGAAGCTTTCTTT
CASSEGSRQEAFF
>TRBD1|TRBJ2-2|16|.|TRBV5-1
TGCGCCAGCAGCAGGGGACAGGGGGCTTGGACCGGGGAGCTGTTTTTT
CASSRGQGAWTGELFF
>.|TRBJ2-5|14|.|TRBV5-1
TGCGCCAGCAGCCCAGGGCCCCCCAGGGAGACCCAGTACTTC
CASSPGPPRETQYF
>TRBD2|TRBJ2-1|18|.|TRBV9
TGTGCCAGCAGCGTAGGAGATTCCGGGACTAGCGGTTACAATGAGCAGTTCTTC
CASSVGDSGTSGYNEQFF
>TRBD2|TRBJ2-5|18|.|TRBV28
TGTGCCAGCAGTTCTCTCGCTTCGCGGGAGGTTTGGAAAGAGACCCAGTACTTC
CASSSLASREVWKETQYF
>.|TRBJ2-1|15|.|TRBV14
TGTGCCAGCAGCCGACTGGGTAGCTCCTACAATGAGCAGTTCTTC
CASSRLGSSYNEQFF
>TRBD1|TRBJ2-5|15|.|TRBV30
TGTGCCTGGAGTGAAGGACAGGGCCTCCAAGAGACCCAGTACTTC
CAWSEGQGLQETQYF